Each of the 4 T cell receptor beta chains below was sequenced from the same sample in a study of T cells after yellow fever vaccination. One entry per CDR3 protein, called by TCRdb with MiXCR from the 5' RACE reads. Among a few hundred thousand distinct CDR3 sequences listed, about a fifth were seen once. The input for sequencing was PBMCs, taken 15 days after the yellow fever booster vaccination. The receptors derive from a young man who received the YFV17D yellow fever vaccine.

This clonotype has a handful of counts. This sequence joins TRBV12-3 or TRBV12-4 and TRBJ2-7; the match to TRBD2 covers 8 bases. The CDR3 totals 16 residues. After removal of 3 bases from V and 0 bases from J, the junction contained 7 bases not matched to a gene. This chain's CDR3 is CASSFGTSGHSYEQYF. Here the CDR3 DNA reads TGTGCCAGCAGTTTCGGAACTAGCGGCCACTCCTACGAGCAGTACTTC.

This clonotype was detected a few times. The chain employs TRBV3-1 and TRBJ2-2, with D hard to call. Trimming cost V 2 bases and J 6 bases, with 13 bases left between them. CDR1 LGHDT and CDR2 YNNKEL come from the germline V gene (reference sequence). The CDR3 runs to 15 residues. The CDR3 sequence is CASSQRALVAGELFF. CDR3 nucleotides: TGTGCCAGCAGCCAACGCGCACTCGTCGCCGGGGAGCTGTTTTTT.

This clonotype was picked up a small number of times. V gene TRBV5-1 combines with J gene TRBJ2-2, with 8 nucleotides matching TRBD1. The CDR3 runs to 16 residues. V trimming: 5 bases; J trimming: 5 bases; junction bases outside the gene matches: 11. In germline, CDR1 is SGHRS, CDR2 YFSETQ. This CDR3 is CASSSGSDRVTGELFF. The CDR3 DNA is TGCGCCAGCAGTTCAGGGTCGGACAGGGTGACCGGGGAGCTGTTTTTT. Filled out from reference TRBV5-1 and TRBJ2-2, the complete variable domain reads KAGVTQTPRYLIKTRGQQVTLSCSPISGHRSVSWYQQTPGQGLQFLFEYFSETQRNKGNFPGRFSGRQFSNSRSEMNVSTLELGDSALYLCASSSGSDRVTGELFFGEGSRLTVL.

The V gene is TRBV15, the J gene TRBJ2-7, with a weak D call TRBD2 (5 bases). Trimming pared 8 bases from V and 3 bases from J, leaving 14 bases between. The CDR3 totals 13 residues. CDR1 and CDR2 from the germline V gene are LNHNV and YYDKDF (reference sequence). CDR3 in amino acids: CATRSPGIYEQYF. The CDR3, as DNA: TGTGCCACCCGGAGCCCGGGGATCTACGAGCAGTACTTC.